This TCR beta chain was captured by sequencing in a study of blood T cell repertoires in COVID-19. The germline V gene encodes CDR1 LNHDA and CDR2 SQIVND (reference sequence). CDR3 length equals 14 residues. The J segment lost 4 bases and the V segment lost 4 bases, leaving 3 bases of the junction unmatched. The method was immunoSEQ multiplex PCR; TCRdb's version includes in-frame clones alone and lacks a portion of them. The sample holds approximately 97,000 clones, around nine tenths seen once. Material for sequencing was peripheral blood. This TCR was recovered from a man aged 50 to 59 with COVID-19, enrolled during active disease. This rearrangement joins TRBV19 to TRBJ1-3, with TRBD1 matching over 8 bases. The CDR3 coding sequence is TGTGCCAGTAGTACTTGGACAGGGGGAAACACCATATATTTT. This codes for CASSTWTGGNTIYF.